These T cell receptor beta chains were read from a single sample in a study of blood T cell repertoires in COVID-19. Here immunoSEQ multiplex PCR was the method, and the copy in TCRdb shows in-frame clones only, minus some. The sample yields over 350,000 clones, around 87% seen once. The specimen sequenced was PBMCs or T cells enriched from blood (not recorded which). The receptor source for this set is a woman between 50 and 59 years old who had recovered from COVID-19. Each CDR3 is given without its conserved first and last residue.

TRBV4-2	TRBJ2-1	ASSQPRGGGGGEQF
TRBV7-8	TRBJ1-4	ASSSGTGGEKLF
TRBV10-3	TRBJ1-2	AIRNGQGDNYGYT
TRBV7-8	TRBJ1-2	ASSQTPYGYT
TRBV4-1	TRBJ2-5	ASSRTLAGRGAQY
TRBV5-4	TRBJ1-1	ASSPGQGFIYTEAF
TRBV21-1	TRBJ2-3	ASSRPPAGCTDTQY
TRBV5-1	TRBJ1-5	ASSPGTADQPQH
TRBV7-8	TRBJ2-7	ASSLGGTAYEQY
TRBV5-1	TRBJ1-4	ASALGGLNEKLF
TRBV19	TRBJ1-1	ASIRRRQKQNTEAF
TRBV4-2	TRBJ2-3	ASSFEKRGGPTDTQY
TRBV30	TRBJ1-6	AWTTKGDIRVYNSPLH
TRBV11-2	TRBJ2-1	ASSMDFNYNEQF
TRBV28	TRBJ1-1	ASSFSGTGRFEAF
TRBV7-7	TRBJ2-3	ASSPLVGTDTQY
TRBV2	TRBJ1-2	ASKRGYGYT
TRBV7-2	TRBJ2-2	ASSLAGQGLGGELF
TRBV27	TRBJ1-5	ASSYRSNQPQH
TRBV27	TRBJ2-1	ASSSAGQGQREQF
TRBV11-2	TRBJ1-1	ASSWDYGTGDNTEAF
TRBV27	TRBJ2-3	ASSWVGAADTQY
TRBV5-1	TRBJ1-4	ASSLGTGVLGEKLF
TRBV7-9	TRBJ1-3	ASSATATGYGNTIY
TRBV5-1	TRBJ1-4	ASTTDSSNEKLF
TRBV7-2	TRBJ2-1	ASSFRSYNEQF
TRBV10-3	TRBJ2-7	AISAETGGFEQY
TRBV28	TRBJ1-6	ASSFFRSSYNSPLH
TRBV3-1/TRBV3-2	TRBJ1-6	ASSQLGGYNSPLH
TRBV6-4	TRBJ1-5	ASTMHGGKPNQPQH
TRBV19	TRBJ2-3	ASSISGTSLSTDTQY
TRBV5-6	TRBJ1-2	ASSLPGPSNYGYT
TRBV7-9	TRBJ2-1	ASMPGTGVLNEQF
TRBV27	TRBJ1-2	ASGVTGLASYGYT
TRBV12-3/TRBV12-4	TRBJ2-1	ASSPLRNEQF
TRBV21-1	TRBJ1-2	ASSKRGQGHGYT
TRBV7-9	TRBJ1-4	ASSGQTGTNEKLF
TRBV27	TRBJ2-6	ASSLLGTAVSGANVLT
TRBV9	TRBJ1-2	ASSVAPGDYGYT
TRBV6-5	TRBJ1-1	ASNLGGLNTEAF
TRBV20-1	TRBJ1-6	SASLGGTLH
TRBV9	TRBJ2-3	ASSVVPAGGEDTQY
TRBV6-1	TRBJ1-6	ASSESGQGITPLH
TRBV28	TRBJ1-5	ASSLRGQGAGPTNQPQH
TRBV3-1/TRBV3-2	TRBJ2-7	ASSQDPGGVYEQY
TRBV28	TRBJ1-2	ASSPQGLRLYGYT
TRBV12-3/TRBV12-4	TRBJ1-3	ASRMGQLDTIY
TRBV5-1	TRBJ2-5	ASSFLPNRQETQY
TRBV11-3	TRBJ2-3	ASSQISTGGVDTQY
TRBV30	TRBJ2-7	AWSPRDRGTSY
TRBV19	TRBJ1-5	ASSIDNRGYQPQH
TRBV5-8	TRBJ1-6	ASSFDRGLSPLH
TRBV2	TRBJ1-2	ASSTEGGYT
TRBV6-5	TRBJ2-7	ASSYFPGYEQY
TRBV30	TRBJ1-1	AGMGQGVTEAF
TRBV5-5	TRBJ1-5	ASRPGTDNQPQH
TRBV13	TRBJ2-3	ASSPRLAGGADTQY
TRBV4-1	TRBJ2-1	ASSLTAHEQF